This note documents a single TCR beta chain sequence. Its antigen is undetermined. The entry originates in a study of shared clonotypes between healthy human individuals. Regarding the study as a whole: Sorted-subset sequencing, rarefaction showed, was incomplete despite large depth.

Cells designated naive CD8 were CD45RO-negative and were positively selected for CCR7, with terminally differentiated effector memory CD45RA+ cells excluded. Study processing details: Junction-only sequences produced by ImmunoSEQ had no quality scores, so filtering differed. Measured with immunoSEQ multiplex PCR; TCRdb has only the in-frame clones, and not every one. V and J calls and clone size are those listed in that table; D and trimming were worked out from the DNA. The repertoire holds more than 2 million clones, with roughly 93% as singletons. V was shortened by 6 bases and J by 0 bases, with 12 bases between the two germline ends. The CDR3 extends over 15 amino acids. Germline-derived CDR1 and CDR2 are MNHNS and SASEGT.

Sequenced input: naive CD8+ T cells from PBMCs. The chain is built from TRBV6-1 and TRBJ2-4; no firm D call. The receptor was isolated from a man younger than 35 in good health. Some clones in this sample may be carry-over from other donors' samples. Written as DNA, the CDR3 is TGTGCCAGCAGCGAATCTGGAGTAGCCAAAAACATTCAGTACTTC. Its translation is CASSESGVAKNIQYF.